Below are 5 T cell receptor beta chains sequenced from a single sample in a study of T cell responses to AZD1222 COVID-19 vaccine listed by TCRdb under 2021. The library came from the immunoSEQ multiplex PCR assay. TCRdb stores this immuneACCESS table with in-frame sequences only. Part of the clones is absent; in the studies checked, under half of the shortfall reflects unresolved V genes, and no reason is known for the rest. The sample table shows 65,000 to 75,000 clones, and around 90% are seen once. 4% to 5.5% of the sample is in the top ten clones. The time point label of this sample denotes: about 28 days (+/-7) after the second vaccine dose. The treatment or condition tag for this specimen amounts to: meningococcal conjugate vaccine given as trial control. The material sequenced was peripheral blood, taken 28 days after the second dose of the MenACWY control vaccine. These receptors were obtained from an adult who received the MenACWY meningococcal vaccine as a control.

The chain carries TRBV10-3 and TRBJ2-7; TRBD1 matches 8 bases. V was pared by 11 bases and J by 7 bases, with 16 bases of the junction left unmatched. CDR1 is ENHRY, CDR2 SYGVKD, per germline. CDR3 length equals 14 residues. CDR3 sequence: CAAYSGGTLGEQYF. CDR3 sequence (DNA): TGTGCCGCATACTCAGGGGGCACCTTGGGAGAGCAGTACTTC.

This clone came up once. The CDR3 coding sequence is TGTGCCAGCAGCCAAAATACAGTCGGCTCTGGAAACACCATATATTTT. This codes for CASSQNTVGSGNTIYF. The chain recombines TRBV14 with TRBJ1-3; D is ambiguous. The CDR3 length is 16 residues. The V end lost 2 bases, the J end lost 0 bases, and 11 bases lay between the germline ends. CDR1 and CDR2 (germline): SGHDN, FVKESK.

The chain recombines TRBV29-1 with TRBJ1-2; no clear D gene. V was cut by 3 bases and J by 4 bases, with 12 bases left in between. The CDR3 sequence is 13 residues long. CDR1 is SQVTM, CDR2 ANQGSEA, per germline. The CDR3, as DNA: TGCAGCGTTGATGGGCCAAGCGGCTATGGCTACACCTTC. Translated: CSVDGPSGYGYTF.

The chain is built from TRBV2 and TRBJ2-3; maybe TRBD1 (5 bases). The germline V gene has CDR1 SNHLY and CDR2 FYNNEI. The CDR3 consists of 14 residues. V dropped 5 bases and J dropped 1 base, with 10 bases sitting between them. CDR3 bases: TGTGCCAGCAGTAAGGGGTCGGGCACAGATACGCAGTATTTT. This codes for CASSKGSGTDTQYF.

This chain links TRBV11-3 with TRBJ2-1, with D unclear. This CDR3 comprises 15 residues. Trimming pared 1 base from V and 6 bases from J, leaving 13 bases between. Germline values: CDR1 SGHNT, CDR2 YENEEA. The CDR3 DNA reads TGTGCCAGCAGCTTAGGGGCAGGTTGGGGCAATGAGCAGTTCTTC. Its translation: CASSLGAGWGNEQFF.